A single sample gave rise to the 5 T cell receptor beta chains below, sequenced in a study of OX40 agonist ivuxolimab in advanced cancers. Clones were sequenced by immunoSEQ multiplex PCR, and TCRdb holds only the in-frame ones, with some missing. The data show some 74,000 clones, with 91% seen just once and more than 5.5% held by the top ten. The sequencing used CD4+ or CD8+ T cells sorted from blood, collected in a trial of the OX40 agonist ivuxolimab. Every receptor here comes from an adult with an advanced solid tumor such as melanoma, head and neck, liver or kidney cancer.

This chain links TRBV5-6 with TRBJ2-1, with 7 nucleotides matching TRBD2. Germline V lookup: CDR1 SGHDT, CDR2 YYEEEE. V gave up 3 bases and J gave up 0 bases; unmatched junction bases: 9. The CDR3 runs to 17 residues. CDR3 region: CASSSPSGSSSYNEQFF. In nucleotides, the CDR3 is TGTGCCAGCAGCTCACCTAGCGGCTCGAGCTCCTACAATGAGCAGTTCTTC.

This chain joins TRBV10-3 and TRBJ2-1; D perhaps matches TRBD1 (5 bases). The CDR3 length is 16 residues. From germline, CDR1 is ENHRY and CDR2 SYGVKD. V was clipped by 6 bases and J by 8 bases, with 23 bases between them. Here the CDR3 DNA reads TGTGCCATCAGCGCCCGCGGTAAGCAGGGTAGGGATGAGCAGTTCTTC. The encoded protein is CAISARGKQGRDEQFF.

The V and J genes are TRBV9 and TRBJ2-5; a possible D gene is TRBD1 (5 bases). Germline V gene lookup returns CDR1 SGDLS and CDR2 YYNGEE. The V end lost 2 bases, the J end lost 2 bases, and 7 bases lay between the germline ends. CDR3 size: 13 residues. The CDR3 loop reads CASSVSGQETQYF. CDR3 DNA sequence: TGTGCCAGCAGCGTTTCAGGGCAAGAGACCCAGTACTTC.

The chain joins TRBV12-5 to TRBJ2-1; weak D call: TRBD2 (5 bases). The CDR3 consists of 15 residues. Trimming took off 3 bases at V and 5 bases at J, with 14 bases between the two ends. Germline CDR1 is LGHNT and CDR2 is FRNRAP. DNA of the CDR3: TGTGCTAGTGGTTTTTTCCCGGGAATACACAATGAGCAGTTCTTC. Protein: CASGFFPGIHNEQFF.

This chain uses TRBV11-3 with TRBJ2-2; D possibly corresponds to TRBD2 (5 bases). The CDR3 length is 15 residues. V lost 1 base, J lost 1 base, and 7 bases lay in between. Per the germline V gene, CDR1 is SGHNT and CDR2 is YENEEA. For the CDR3, the DNA is TGTGCCAGCAGCTTAGCTCGGGGGAACACCGGGGAGCTGTTTTTT. It translates to CASSLARGNTGELFF.